This T cell receptor (beta chain) comes out of a study of PD-L1 blockade in urothelial cancer. This clone is large (0.1 to 1%) within its sample. Its antigen is currently unknown. Study-wide results and caveats: When measured at 3 weeks, tumor-associated blood clones expanded more in durable-benefit patients.

Germline CDR1 reads MNHGY; CDR2 reads SAAAGT. The CDR3 spans 18 residues. Trimming shortened V by 1 base and J by 1 base, and 20 bases separated the two germline ends. Every PCR got spiked synthetic TCR analog templates. FFPE tumor DNA was quantified using amplified housekeeping genes. Profiled with immunoSEQ multiplex PCR; TCRdb holds only in-frame clones, not every one. Among about 2,500 clones listed, about 33% were seen once. J is TRBJ2-7 and V is TRBV6-8; D perhaps matches TRBD1 (5 bases). This specimen consisted of tumor tissue, obtained before atezolizumab (anti-PD-L1) treatment. This clonotype was obtained from a man between 65 and 85 years old with urothelial cancer. CDR3 DNA: TGTGCCAGCAGTTACTTCGGCAGGGATGGACGGCCTTCCTACGAGCAGTACTTC. This sequence encodes CASSYFGRDGRPSYEQYF.